This TCR beta chain was sequenced in a study of T cell changes during pregnancy in multiple sclerosis. CDR1 and CDR2 (germline): SEHNR, FQNEAQ (reference sequence). The CDR3 loop spans 14 amino acids. The germline V and J ends were trimmed by 4 bases and 6 bases, with 13 bases remaining between them. Sequencing used immunoSEQ multiplex PCR; TCRdb keeps in-frame clones, though not all of them. This repertoire shows 100,000 or so clones, just over 90% found once; its top ten account for approximately 0.76%. This chain links TRBV7-9 with TRBJ1-5; possibly TRBD1 for D (6 bases). The receptor was isolated from a female donor in good health, enrolled as a control in a pregnancy study. Sequencing used peripheral blood, obtained in the second trimester of pregnancy. DNA for the CDR3: TGTGCCAGCAGCTCAGGACAGCTAGGTCAGCCCCAGCATTTT. Translating gives CASSSGQLGQPQHF.